The next 7 T cell receptor beta chains were all read from a single sample in a study of T cells in Graves' hyperthyroidism and ophthalmopathy (dated by TCRdb to about 2019). The method was multiplex PCR. Reads for this sample came from an Illumina HiSeq 2000. The TCR beta CDR3 regions were amplified from the RNA transcripts. The TCR CDR3 was subjected to a first round of RT-PCR using the HTBI primer set and the Qiagen OneStep RT-PCR kit. The public reads were reanalyzed by TCRdb: fastp trimming at Q25, MiXCR alignment, in-frame beta chains only. Rows matching on CDR3 protein sequence are summarized as one entry with the most common DNA and genes. The sample contains hundreds of thousands of distinct CDR3 sequences, roughly 37% of them found a single time. The ten largest clones represent about 9% of the sample. The sample consisted of blood. The receptors come from a man aged 18 to 30 with Graves' hyperthyroidism.

This clonotype was counted many times. The V gene is TRBV7-9, the J gene TRBJ1-1; no clear D. Trimming left V 2 bases short and J 1 base short, with 8 bases between. CDR3 length: 14 residues. Germline V CDR1 and CDR2: SEHNR, FQNEAQ (reference sequence). Here the CDR3 reads CASSLQQWNTEAFF. The CDR3 DNA is TGTGCCAGCAGCTTACAGCAGTGGAACACTGAAGCTTTCTTT.

This clonotype was recorded at least ten times. DNA of the CDR3: TGTGCCGTGCAACAGACAACTAATGAAAAACTGTTTTTT. Translating it yields CAVQQTTNEKLFF. The chain recombines TRBV10-3 with TRBJ1-4; no definite D call. The length of the CDR3 is 13 residues. Trimming shortened V by 11 bases and J by 0 bases, and 10 bases separated the two germline ends. From germline, CDR1 is ENHRY and CDR2 SYGVKD.

In this sample, this clonotype turned up many times. The chain couples TRBV10-2 to TRBJ2-5; 11 bases map to TRBD2. The CDR3 is 17 amino acids. V shed 6 bases and J 5 bases; nucleotides not matched to a gene: 14. Germline CDR1 reads WSHSY; CDR2 reads SAAADI. The CDR3 DNA follows: TGCGCCAGCAGCAAGACTAGCGGGGCCCTTCGAGGGGAGACCCAGTACTTC. Residues: CASSKTSGALRGETQYF.

The chain recombines TRBV19 with TRBJ1-2; D perhaps matches TRBD1 (6 bases). Trimming cost V 5 bases and J 1 base, with 14 bases left between them. This CDR3 spans 15 amino acids. Germline V lookup: CDR1 LNHDA, CDR2 SQIVND (reference sequence). The CDR3 here is CASSDSLRGNYGYTF. The CDR3 DNA reads TGTGCCAGTAGTGATTCTCTCAGGGGTAACTATGGCTACACCTTC.

This clonotype was detected only a few times. The chain employs TRBV9 and TRBJ1-6; 7 nucleotides match TRBD1. Trimming removed 4 bases from V and 6 bases from J; junction bases left unmatched: 10. The CDR3 has 16 amino acids. Germline CDR1 is SGDLS and CDR2 is YYNGEE. The CDR3 DNA follows: TGTGCCAGCAGCCAAGATCGACAGGGAGCTAATTCACCCCTCCACTTT. Protein: CASSQDRQGANSPLHF.

This clonotype turned up a few times. The chain uses TRBV7-3 and TRBJ2-2, with TRBD1 matching over 8 bases. V shed 5 bases, J shed 5 bases, and the junction held 10 bases outside the gene matches. The CDR3 runs to 16 residues. Germline CDR1 and CDR2: SGHTA and FQGTGA. The CDR3 protein is CASSPPGTGRTGELFF. The CDR3 DNA follows: TGTGCCAGCAGCCCCCCTGGGACAGGAAGGACCGGGGAGCTGTTTTTT.

As DNA, the CDR3 is TGTGCCAGTAGTTCTACAGCGGACGAGCAGTACTTC. Encoded protein: CASSSTADEQYF. This rearrangement joins TRBV19 to TRBJ2-7, with D possibly TRBD2 on 5 matching bases. Per the germline V gene, CDR1 is LNHDA and CDR2 is SQIVND (reference sequence). V was trimmed by 5 bases and J by 5 bases, leaving 10 bases between them. CDR3 length: 12 amino acids.